The present T cell receptor (beta chain) was sequenced within a study of shared clonotypes between healthy human individuals (dated by TCRdb to the early 2020s). Background on the whole study: Two women and three men aged 18 to 49 years were included in the cohort. Per donor, three plates each were used for CD4 naive and CD4 memory, two for CD8 naive, and one for CD8 memory. Blood TCR repertoires of five healthy adults were deeply sequenced to estimate repertoire size and the extent of clonotype sharing between individuals. Different laboratories and diverse techniques were used to prepare libraries and sequence TCR repertoires, to increase sequencing depth and limit assay-specific biases. Per donor, leukapheresis produced somewhere between about 0.9 and 9 billion PBMCs. On the study overall, not on this receptor specifically: Even with the large sequencing depth, rarefaction of the sorted-subset datasets indicated that sequencing was incomplete. Larger estimated clonotype richness was generally found for naive subsets than for memory subsets. Across a few donors, approximately 4.6% of naive CD4, 3.5% of naive CD8, approximately 2.5% of memory CD4, and roughly 0.4% of memory CD8 clonotypes were shared. Only blood was sampled, and tissue TCR repertoires likely differ from those in blood. Pairwise subsampling led to the expectation that sequencing depth would affect the degree of clonotype sharing among donors. The small number of donors limited the genetic and exposure-history diversity represented. Higher generation probabilities were observed for clonotypes shared by all four sorted-subset donors than for non-shared clonotypes.

Using the deep immunoSEQ assay, multiplex PCR amplified TCR CDR3 regions from genomic DNA. Extracted genomic DNA from each cell subset was spread evenly across all wells of several immunoSEQ 96-well plates, with each plate serving as a replicate. For sorted subsets, roughly 190 ng of genomic DNA, equivalent to around 29,000 T cell genomes, went into each replicate PCR. Purified libraries were measured with a Qubit 3.0 fluorometer, size-checked on a Bioanalyzer 2100, and measured again with the KAPA Library Quantification kit. Each immunoSEQ 96-well plate was sequenced on its own single-read 150-cycle Illumina NextSeq 550 flow cell. As for the authors' bioinformatics: Because the immunoSEQ output included only junctional sequences and no quality scores, the filtering could not be the same as the filtering used for full-length reads. To assign V/J genes and CDR3, sequences were annotated against IMGT germline references using PyIR, a Python wrapper for IgBLAST v1.9. Reads were removed for weak V/J assignments (E-value above 1e-6), missing CDR3, stop codons, out-of-frame junctions, or ambiguous translated residues. V3J clonotypes were defined as sequences sharing an identical inferred V gene, J gene, and CDR3 amino acid sequence. The percentage overlap between two repertoires was calculated by dividing the number of shared unique clonotypes by the size of the smaller repertoire. Richness of each repertoire was evaluated using RTK rarefaction, the Chao1 estimator, and Recon v2.1 estimates of unobserved clonotypes. OLGA was used to compute generation probabilities for all TCRbeta clonotypes that the gDNA method yielded from a few donors. The immuneACCESS repertoire file appears here via TCRdb, limited to in-frame rearrangements. These files lack a portion of the clones; in checked studies, under half of the deficit traces to unresolved V genes, and the cause of the others is not known. The DNA was the basis for D and trimming; V, J and clone size are from that table. This sample is represented by about 650,000 clones; nearly 97% of them were singletons. The ten largest clonotypes hold about 0.11% of the sample.

The CDR3 measures 11 amino acids from cysteine to phenylalanine. The read is trimmed to its CDR3 DNA, 33 bases read in frame from base 1. The germline V gene encodes CDR1 LNHDA and CDR2 SQIVND (reference sequence). A distance of 7 bases separates the germline ends of V and J, which lose 4 bases and 9 bases respectively. For the CD8 naive samples, CD45RO-negative cells were positively selected for CCR7, yielding a CD45RA+CCR7+ population from which TemRA cells were excluded. The donors were healthy, HIV-negative adults with no recently reported acute infections or vaccinations. Every donor was a Caucasian adult residing in Nashville, Tennessee, USA. Blood was obtained by leukapheresis, after which PBMCs were separated by Ficoll-Histopaque density gradient centrifugation and cryopreserved in liquid nitrogen vapor phase. Purity and quantity of every magnetically sorted T cell population were checked by analytical flow cytometry. Genomic DNA was isolated from each sorted fraction and quantified by UV absorbance on a Nanodrop 2000c.

About this clone: Its recognized antigen is unknown. No much larger clonotype is one base removed from it; base qualities were not supplied.

Recombination linked TRBV19 to TRBJ2-1, and perhaps TRBD2 as D gene, on 5 matching bases. The origin of this receptor is a young woman in good health. What was sequenced was naive CD8+ T cells sorted from blood. The cell subset or site label on this specimen signifies: CD45RA+CCR7+. The CDR3 amino acid sequence is: CASSTAGEQFF. The base sequence is TGTGCCAGTAGTACTGCGGGTGAGCAGTTCTTC.